This T cell receptor beta chain was sequenced in a study of shared clonotypes between healthy human individuals. Points from the study as a whole: Generally, naive subsets (rather than memory subsets) showed larger estimated richness.

Sequenced by immunoSEQ multiplex PCR; TCRdb stores in-frame clones only, minus some. Of approximately 2.5 million clones in the sample, 80% to 95% were seen once. The ends were cut back, 6 bases at V and 2 bases at J, with 13 bases in the middle. The CDR3 runs to 14 residues. Germline V gene data show CDR1 as SNHLY and CDR2 as FYNNEI. In the case of this clone: Its antigen is unidentified.

This chain joins TRBV2 and TRBJ1-1; tentative D call: TRBD1 (6 bases). This clonotype was obtained from a man aged 18-30 years in good health. Some clones in this sample may be carry-over from other donors' samples. Sequenced input: naive CD4+ T cells from PBMCs. Noted subset: CD45RA+ positively selected. The CDR3 here is CASSSRGGNTEAFF. DNA of the CDR3: TGTGCCAGCAGCTCCAGGGGTGGTAACACTGAAGCTTTCTTT.